Below, 11 T cell receptor beta chains from the same sample are listed, as sequenced in a study of Ad26.COV2.S vaccination and SARS-CoV-2 variants. The treatment here: around 19 received Ad26.COV2.S at low or high dose, single or two shots; roughly five received placebo; per-sample allocation not given. Sampling was done on day 63 after the first vaccine or placebo injection. Here immunoSEQ multiplex PCR was the method, and the copy in TCRdb shows in-frame clones only, minus some. The sample yields roughly 300,000 clones, around 89% seen once. The sequenced sample was peripheral blood, obtained in a trial of Ad26.COV2.S vaccine versus placebo. All receptors come from a person aged 18-65 years who received the Ad26.COV2.S COVID-19 vaccine or a placebo.

The chain joins TRBV6-5 to TRBJ1-6; D is possibly TRBD1 (5 bases). CDR3 length: 12 amino acids. Germline V CDR1 and CDR2: MNHEY, SVGAGI. V shed 9 bases and J shed 9 bases, with 12 bases lying between them. CDR3 bases: TGTGCCAGTCGGCAGGGAATTTCACCCCTCCACTTT. Protein: CASRQGISPLHF.

Worth noting for this clone: The sample holds other DNA sequences that translate to the same CDR3. The chain joins TRBV7-9 to TRBJ1-5, with D tentatively TRBD1 (5 bases). The V gene lost 5 bases and the J gene lost 7 bases, with 12 bases spanning the gap. Germline CDR1 reads SEHNR; CDR2 reads FQNEAQ (reference sequence). This CDR3 spans 13 amino acids. The CDR3 loop reads CASSLGGGQPQHF. In DNA, the CDR3 is TGTGCCAGCAGCCTAGGTGGGGGGCAGCCCCAGCATTTT. Variable domain in full (rest from reference TRBV7-9 and TRBJ1-5): DTGVSQNPRHKITKRGQNVTFRCDPISEHNRLYWYRQTLGQGPEFLTYFQNEAQLEKSRLLSDRFSAERPKGSFSTLEIQRTEQGDSAMYLCASSLGGGQPQHFGDGTRLSIL.

The rearrangement links TRBV19 to TRBJ2-3; tentatively, D is TRBD1 or TRBD2 (5 bases each). Germline loops: CDR1 LNHDA, CDR2 SQIVND (reference sequence). The CDR3 is 15 residues long. V dropped 3 bases and J dropped 2 bases, with 12 bases sitting between them. CDR3: CASSIRDAVTDTQYF. The CDR3 DNA sequence: TGTGCCAGTAGTATCCGGGACGCCGTCACAGATACGCAGTATTTT.

The chain joins TRBV5-5 to TRBJ2-7, with no clear D. The CDR3 spans 13 residues. Between the trimmed V and J ends, which lost 2 bases and 5 bases, there was a span of 11 bases. Per the germline V gene, CDR1 is SGHKS and CDR2 is YYEKEE (reference sequence). The CDR3 DNA reads as TGTGCCAGCAGCTTATCCTATGGGGACGAGCAGTACTTC. Protein sequence: CASSLSYGDEQYF.

The V and J genes are TRBV7-6 and TRBJ1-1; 7 bases fit TRBD1. The CDR3 extends over 15 amino acids. Germline V gives CDR1 SGHVS, CDR2 FNYEAQ. V was pared by 2 bases and J by 0 bases, with 3 bases of the junction left unmatched. The CDR3 loop reads CASSLTQGMNTEAFF. In DNA form, the CDR3 reads TGTGCCAGCAGCTTAACACAGGGGATGAACACTGAAGCTTTCTTT.

This chain connects TRBV7-8 to TRBJ1-1, with D possibly matching TRBD1 (5 bases). V was pared by 1 base and J by 3 bases, with 15 bases between. Germline V gene sequence: CDR1 SGHVS, CDR2 FQNEAQ. The CDR3 extends over 16 amino acids. CDR3 loop: CASSLGGGYLDTEAFF. The CDR3 DNA is TGTGCCAGCAGCTTAGGCGGGGGATACCTGGACACTGAAGCTTTCTTT.

The chain links TRBV3-1 (or the pseudogene TRBV3-2) to TRBJ2-1; D possibly matches TRBD1 or TRBD2 (5 bases each). Trimming left V 4 bases short and J 9 bases short, with 25 bases between. In germline, CDR1 is LGHDT, CDR2 YNNKEL (reference sequence). The CDR3 length is 17 residues. The CDR3 sequence: CASSRSLIRGKGAEQFF. CDR3 nucleotide sequence: TGTGCCAGCAGCCGCTCACTCATACGGGGCAAAGGGGCTGAGCAGTTCTTC.

This clone was recorded once. The gene calls are TRBV7-6 and TRBJ2-7, with TRBD2 matching 13 bases. Germline CDR1 reads SGHVS; CDR2 reads FNYEAQ. The CDR3 spans 15 residues. The junction had 4 bases not matched to a gene; V was cut back by 5 bases and J by 3 bases. The CDR3 DNA is TGTGCCAGCAGCCCCAGACTAGCGGGGGGCTACGAGCAGTACTTC. Translation: CASSPRLAGGYEQYF.

This clone appeared a single time. The chain has TRBV4-2 and TRBJ1-1, with D possibly matching TRBD1 (6 bases). The CDR3 loop spans 15 amino acids. V shed 0 bases and J shed 4 bases, with 12 bases lying between them. The germline V gene encodes CDR1 LGHNA and CDR2 YNFKEQ. DNA for the CDR3: TGTGCCAGCAGCCAAGATGCAGGGGTAGGCACTGAAGCTTTCTTT. Amino acid sequence: CASSQDAGVGTEAFF.

The V and J genes are TRBV29-1 and TRBJ2-1; D possibly uses TRBD1 or TRBD2 (5 bases each). The CDR3 sequence is 12 residues long. Germline CDR1 reads SQVTM; CDR2 reads ANQGSEA. V was clipped by 7 bases and J by 4 bases, with 11 bases between them. The CDR3 protein is CSAGPYYNEQFF. The CDR3 nucleotides read TGCAGCGCGGGGCCGTATTACAATGAGCAGTTCTTC.

This sequence joins TRBV30 and TRBJ2-1; D is uncertain. Looked up from germline, CDR1 is GTSNPN and CDR2 is SVGIG (reference sequence). The CDR3 extends over 12 amino acids. Trimming pared 2 bases from V and 6 bases from J, leaving 8 bases between. The CDR3 sequence is CAWSSQVNEQFF. CDR3 DNA: TGTGCCTGGAGTTCTCAGGTCAATGAGCAGTTCTTC.